This T cell receptor (beta chain) was retrieved from a study of blood T cell repertoires in COVID-19. Study summary: Acute and convalescent COVID-19 specimens originated in the United States, Italy and Spain.

This CDR3 contains 16 residues. CDR1 is SGHTA, CDR2 FQGNSA, per germline. V was clipped by 0 bases and J by 7 bases; unmatched bases: 4. Assay: immunoSEQ multiplex PCR; the TCRdb copy retains only in-frame clones and omits some. The table lists fewer than 250,000 clones, 80% to 85% of them singletons. This TCR came from a man aged 25-40 years with active or convalescent COVID-19. This sequence joins TRBV7-2 and TRBJ2-1; 12 bases map to TRBD2. The sequencing input was peripheral blood. The CDR3 DNA reads TGTGCCAGCAGCTTAGCAGGACTAGCGGGGAAGAATGAGCAGTTCTTC. It specifies CASSLAGLAGKNEQFF.